These 32 T cell receptor beta chains originate from one sample sequenced in a study of Graves' ophthalmopathy and Graves' hyperthyroidism. The authors amplified TCR beta CDR3 regions, and they did so from RNA transcripts for repertoire sequencing. Investigators did first-round RT-PCR with HTBI primers, then second-round multiplex PCR. TCRdb reanalysed the multiplex PCR reads using MiXCR and keeps one entry per CDR3 protein. The table has around 43,000 distinct CDR3 sequences, over 40% seen once; the top ten hold 15% to 20%. Material for sequencing was peripheral blood. These receptors all stem from an adult man with Graves' ophthalmopathy.

V is TRBV29-1 and J is TRBJ2-5, with D unresolved. The CDR3 loop spans 15 amino acids. V lost 2 bases, J lost 4 bases, and 17 bases lay in between. Germline V gives CDR1 SQVTM, CDR2 ANQGSEA. The CDR3 DNA is TGCAGCGTTGAATCCAGCAGAGTAGCAGGAGAGACCCAGTACTTC. This codes for CSVESSRVAGETQYF.

This clonotype has ten or more counts. V and J are TRBV19 and TRBJ1-5, with 7 bases matching TRBD1. Germline values: CDR1 LNHDA, CDR2 SQIVND (reference sequence). The CDR3 has 17 amino acids. Trimming took 7 bases from V and 2 from J; bases not matched to a gene: 14. This chain's CDR3 is CASTSLTGIGGNQPQHF. In nucleotides, the CDR3 is TGTGCCAGTACCTCGCTGACAGGGATAGGTGGCAATCAGCCCCAGCATTTT.

J is TRBJ1-5 and V is TRBV20-1; D is uncertain. CDR1 and CDR2 from the germline V gene are DFQATT and SNEGSKA (reference sequence). Trimming removed 0 bases at V and 6 bases at J, with 0 bases between. The CDR3 has 10 residues. The DNA for the CDR3 is TGCAGTGCTAGAGATCAGCCCCAGCATTTT. Its translation is CSARDQPQHF.

V usage is TRBV9 and J usage is TRBJ2-3, with 14 bases that match TRBD2. This CDR3 spans 16 amino acids. V shed 2 bases, J shed 7 bases, and the junction held 6 bases outside the gene matches. Per germline, CDR1 SGDLS and CDR2 YYNGEE. CDR3 sequence reads: CASSVWGTSGGHTQYF. The CDR3 DNA follows: TGTGCCAGCAGCGTTTGGGGGACTAGCGGGGGACATACGCAGTATTTT.

The chain has TRBV7-3 and TRBJ1-4; D gene uncertain. Germline V CDR1 and CDR2: SGHTA, FQGTGA. The V end lost 6 bases, the J end lost 6 bases, and 14 bases lay between the germline ends. The CDR3 length is 14 residues. CDR3 sequence: CASSVGPRYEKLFF. The CDR3 DNA reads as TGTGCCAGCAGTGTAGGCCCCAGGTATGAAAAACTGTTTTTT.

This clonotype has at least ten counts. The V and J genes are TRBV12-3 or TRBV12-4 and TRBJ1-3; perhaps TRBD1 as D (6 bases). V shed 5 bases and J shed 0 bases, with 17 bases lying between them. This CDR3 spans 17 amino acids. CDR3 sequence: CASSLGGGALSGNTIYF. CDR3 nucleotide sequence: TGTGCCAGCAGTCTAGGGGGAGGGGCCCTCTCTGGAAACACCATATATTTT.

With respect to this clonotype: In this CDR3 the conserved last residue, phenylalanine or tryptophan, is missing, so a read error is likely. The rearrangement joins TRBV7-3 to TRBJ2-1, with 9 bases fitting TRBD1. After removal of 6 bases from V and 8 bases from J, the junction contained 14 bases not matched to a gene. The germline CDR1 and CDR2 sequences are SGHTA and FQGTGA. The CDR3 contains 16 residues. CDR3 bases: TGTGCCAGCAGTGAAGCCCCGGGACAGGGCAGAGATGAGCAGTTCGTC. Translation: CASSEAPGQGRDEQFV.

For this clonotype: A clone one base away is much larger, so this may be a read error. Here the CDR3 omits its conserved ending phenylalanine or tryptophan, so a read error is the likely source. The rearrangement links TRBV28 to TRBJ2-7; 9 bases fit TRBD2. This CDR3 is 16 amino acids long. V was clipped by 3 bases and J by 0 bases; unmatched bases: 6. Germline V CDR1 and CDR2: MDHEN, SYDVKM. Here the CDR3 DNA reads TGTGCCAGCAGTTTTACGCTAGCGGGAAGCTCCTACGAGCAGTACCTC. Amino acids: CASSFTLAGSSYEQYL.

This chain connects TRBV6-4 to TRBJ1-2; 8 nucleotides agree with TRBD1. After removal of 0 bases from V and 2 bases from J, the junction contained 5 bases not matched to a gene. Germline CDR1 and CDR2: MRHNA and SNTAGT. This CDR3 region has 16 residues. CDR3 in DNA: TGTGCCAGCAGTGACTCGGGACAGGCGCCGAACTATGGCTACACCTTC. It yields the protein CASSDSGQAPNYGYTF.

This clonotype came up many times. This chain connects TRBV10-3 to TRBJ2-3, with 8 bases aligning to TRBD2. This CDR3 is built from 15 residues. V lost 6 bases, J lost 5 bases, and 10 bases stayed unmatched. Per germline, CDR1 ENHRY and CDR2 SYGVKD. CDR3 coding DNA: TGTGCCATCAGCCGGGGGGGCACCACCCAAGATACGCAGTATTTT. Its protein product is CAISRGGTTQDTQYF.

The rearrangement links TRBV6-5 to TRBJ2-7, with 7 bases fitting TRBD2. Germline trimming cut 4 bases from V and 1 base from J; bases unmatched to any gene: 4. Germline V gene data show CDR1 as MNHEY and CDR2 as SVGAGI. The CDR3 is 14 residues long. Here the CDR3 DNA reads TGTGCCAGCAGTTCTGGGGGGGAGTCCTACGAGCAGTACTTC. The encoded protein is CASSSGGESYEQYF.

This clonotype has at least ten counts. The rearrangement uses TRBV20-1 and TRBJ2-3, with D maybe TRBD2 (6 bases). This CDR3 is built from 14 residues. Looked up from germline, CDR1 is DFQATT and CDR2 is SNEGSKA (reference sequence). With 1 base removed from V and 5 bases from J, the gap between germline ends came to 13 bases. Here the CDR3 reads CSARVGLLGDTQYF. DNA for the CDR3: TGCAGTGCTAGAGTGGGACTTTTGGGAGATACGCAGTATTTT.

As to this clonotype: Since no conserved phenylalanine or tryptophan closes the CDR3, a read error is the likely cause. It is unclear where the CDR3 begins or ends on the DNA, so no DNA is shown, and the CDR3 is as TCRdb lists it. V is TRBV4-2 and J is TRBJ2-1; no DNA check was done on the table's D call, TRBD1. Per germline, CDR1 LGHNA and CDR2 YNFKEQ. From its first to its last residue, the CDR3 has 9 amino acids. CDR3 region: CASSTGQDT.

This clonotype was seen at least ten times. The V call is TRBV7-9, the J call TRBJ2-5; TRBD2 is a possible D gene (6 bases). V was clipped by 5 bases and J by 13 bases, with 26 bases between them. Germline-derived CDR1 and CDR2 are SEHNR and FQNEAQ (reference sequence). The CDR3 totals 15 residues. This chain's CDR3 is CASSPSVGGETARYF. The CDR3, as DNA: TGTGCCAGCAGCCCCTCTGTCGGCGGGGAAACTGCACGGTACTTC.

Concerning this clonotype itself: One end of the junction does not line up with germline, which may come from a read error. This chain links TRBV7-9 with TRBJ2-1; D is tentatively TRBD1 or TRBD2 (6 bases each). The CDR3 sequence is 14 residues long. Germline CDR1 reads SEHNR; CDR2 reads FQNEAQ (reference sequence). CDR3 bases: TGTGCCAGCAGCCGTAGGGGGGATAGCAATCAGCAGTTCTTC. Its protein is CASSRRGDSNQQFF.

The sample holds one count of this clonotype. The V call is TRBV7-3, the J call TRBJ2-5; D is possibly TRBD2 (7 bases). The V gene's germline CDR1 is SGHTA and CDR2 FQGTGA. V was shortened by 5 bases and J by 5 bases, with 18 bases between the two germline ends. CDR3 size: 15 residues. CDR3 loop: CASSLKGGRVETQYF. The CDR3 coding sequence is TGTGCCAGCAGCCTTAAGGGGGGGCGGGTGGAGACCCAGTACTTC.

A word on this clonotype: This may stem from a read error, because a much larger clone lies one nucleotide away. The CDR3 loop reads CTSSLGGLRGTYYRNEQFF. Here the CDR3 DNA reads TGTACCAGCAGTTTGGGCGGACTCAGGGGGACATACTATAGGAATGAGCAGTTCTTC. The rearrangement uses TRBV28 and TRBJ2-1; 7 bases agree with TRBD1. Looked up from germline, CDR1 is MDHEN and CDR2 is SYDVKM. The CDR3 has 19 amino acids.

This clonotype was detected once. The J gene is TRBJ2-7, the V gene TRBV7-9; no firm D call. The ends were cut back, 0 bases at V and 7 bases at J, with 13 bases in the middle. CDR1 and CDR2 from the germline V gene are SEHNR and FQNEAQ (reference sequence). There are 14 residues in the CDR3. The CDR3 here is CASSLAAVYNEQYV. CDR3 nucleotides: TGTGCCAGCAGCTTAGCGGCGGTCTACAATGAGCAGTACGTC.

This clonotype came up once. The CDR3 does not end in the conserved phenylalanine or tryptophan, so this is likely a read error. The chain combines TRBV19 with TRBJ1-5; D ambiguous. Trimming removed 3 bases at V and 3 bases at J, with 12 bases between. This CDR3 contains 15 residues. Per germline, CDR1 LNHDA and CDR2 SQIVND (reference sequence). The CDR3 nucleotides read TGTGCCAGTAGTATGGGCGGCAGTATCAATCAGCCCCAGCATTCT. It translates to CASSMGGSINQPQHS.

This clonotype was counted at least ten times. The V call is TRBV28, the J call TRBJ2-7, with TRBD2 matching over 7 bases. The V segment lost 3 bases and the J segment 1 base; nucleotides outside the gene matches: 6. CDR1 is MDHEN and CDR2 is SYDVKM in the germline V gene. CDR3 length: 15 residues. The CDR3 sequence is CASSLNSAGSYEQYF. DNA for the CDR3: TGTGCCAGCAGTTTGAACTCAGCGGGATCCTACGAGCAGTACTTC.

Comments on this clonotype: With a much larger clone just one base away, this may be a read error. In this CDR3 the conserved last residue, phenylalanine or tryptophan, is missing, so a read error is likely. J is TRBJ2-3 and V is TRBV20-1; D is unclear. The germline V gene encodes CDR1 DFQATT and CDR2 SNEGSKA (reference sequence). Trimming removed 3 bases at V and 4 bases at J, with 17 bases between. This CDR3 has 15 amino acids. This chain's CDR3 is CSASRPPPPPDTQYL. The CDR3 DNA reads TGCAGTGCTAGTAGGCCCCCCCCCCCACCAGATACGCAGTATTTA.

Only one count was recorded for this clonotype. A much bigger clone sits one base away, suggesting this may be a read error. V is TRBV27 and J is TRBJ1-6; D unresolved. CDR3 length: 16 amino acids. Germline CDR1 reads MNHEY; CDR2 reads SMNVEV (reference sequence). The chain's CDR3 is CASRREGNSYKSPLHF. The CDR3 region has the DNA TGTGCCAGCAGACGTGAAGGGAACTCCTATAAATCACCCCTCCACTTT.

The chain uses TRBV14 and TRBJ1-1; D gene uncertain. Trimming cost V 0 bases and J 2 bases, with 7 bases left between them. The CDR3 length is 14 residues. Germline CDR1 and CDR2: SGHDN and FVKESK. CDR3 sequence reads: CASSQDPRNTEAFF. The CDR3 coding sequence is TGTGCCAGCAGCCAAGATCCCCGAAACACTGAAGCTTTCTTT.

A note on this clonotype: One junction end disagrees with the germline gene, perhaps due to a read error. This chain links TRBV20-1 with TRBJ2-7; 7 positions match TRBD1. The length of the CDR3 is 16 residues. Germline V gene lookup returns CDR1 DFQATT and CDR2 SNEGSKA (reference sequence). The CDR3 here is CSAKPEDRVLGYERYF. CDR3 DNA sequence: TGCAGTGCTAAACCGGAAGACAGGGTATTGGGGTACGAGCGGTACTTC.

The chain joins TRBV30 to TRBJ1-1; no definite D call. V was shortened by 0 bases and J by 6 bases, with 17 bases between the two germline ends. The germline gives CDR1 GTSNPN, CDR2 SVGIG (reference sequence). The CDR3 extends over 15 amino acids. CDR3 loop: CAWSVLGNQRSEAFF. The CDR3, as DNA: TGTGCCTGGAGTGTACTGGGGAATCAGCGCTCTGAAGCTTTCTTT.

This clonotype appeared many times. This chain connects TRBV9 to TRBJ2-1; D is uncertain. V shed 4 bases and J shed 1 base, with 12 bases lying between them. This CDR3 comprises 15 residues. Looked up from germline, CDR1 is SGDLS and CDR2 is YYNGEE. In DNA, the CDR3 is TGTGCCAGCAGCCCTACGGTCGGGTCCTACAATGAGCAGTTCTTC. Its protein product is CASSPTVGSYNEQFF.

V usage is TRBV7-9 and J usage is TRBJ2-7; TRBD2 agrees at 14 bases. The CDR3 is 16 residues long. Losses at the gene ends were 4 bases for V and 5 bases for J; bases not matched to a gene: 7. Germline V gene sequence: CDR1 SEHNR, CDR2 FQNEAQ (reference sequence). CDR3 nucleotide sequence: TGTGCCAGCAGCTCGGGCGGGACTAGCGGGGGAGACGAGCAGTACGTC. Its protein product is CASSSGGTSGGDEQYV.

This clonotype was detected many times. The CDR3 DNA reads as TGTGCCAGCAGCTGGGCGGGGGGTATCCAAGAGACCCAGTACTTC. As protein: CASSWAGGIQETQYF. The chain combines TRBV7-9 with TRBJ2-5, with 8 bases matching TRBD2. With V trimmed by 4 bases and J by 1 base, 5 bases remained unmatched. This CDR3 spans 15 amino acids. From germline, CDR1 is SEHNR and CDR2 FQNEAQ (reference sequence). The variable domain in full, completed from reference TRBV7-9 and TRBJ2-5, reads DTGVSQNPRHKITKRGQNVTFRCDPISEHNRLYWYRQTLGQGPEFLTYFQNEAQLEKSRLLSDRFSAERPKGSFSTLEIQRTEQGDSAMYLCASSWAGGIQETQYFGPGTRLLVL.

This chain uses TRBV11-3 with TRBJ1-2; a weak D match, TRBD1 (6 bases). The CDR3 sequence is 14 residues long. The V end was cut by 2 bases, the J end by 7 bases, with 14 bases between. The germline V gene encodes CDR1 SGHNT and CDR2 YENEEA. The chain's CDR3 is CASSLNGTFGGYTF. The CDR3 nucleotides are TGTGCCAGCAGCTTAAACGGGACATTCGGTGGCTACACCTTC.

The chain recombines TRBV9 with TRBJ2-1; D unclear. V was shortened by 2 bases and J by 2 bases, with 11 bases between the two germline ends. CDR1 and CDR2 (germline): SGDLS, YYNGEE. CDR3 length: 15 residues. DNA for the CDR3: TGTGCCAGCAGCGTCACCGGGTTACCCTACAATGAGCAGTTCTTC. Protein: CASSVTGLPYNEQFF.

This CDR3 reads CASSEGGQYYEQYF. The CDR3, as DNA: TGCGCCAGCAGTGAGGGTGGGCAGTACTACGAGCAGTACTTC. The chain carries TRBV10-1 and TRBJ2-7; no definite D call. Germline V gene sequence: CDR1 WNHNN, CDR2 SYGVQD (reference sequence). The ends were cut back, 2 bases at V and 3 bases at J, with 11 bases in the middle. There are 14 residues in the CDR3.

The DNA of the CDR3 is TGCAGTGCTAGCCCCAAGACAGGGAGAGAGACCCAGTACTTC. Translating gives CSASPKTGRETQYF. This chain connects TRBV20-1 to TRBJ2-5, with 7 bases fitting TRBD1. CDR1 and CDR2 from the germline V gene are DFQATT and SNEGSKA (reference sequence). The CDR3 contains 14 residues. V lost 3 bases, J lost 4 bases, and 8 bases stayed unmatched.